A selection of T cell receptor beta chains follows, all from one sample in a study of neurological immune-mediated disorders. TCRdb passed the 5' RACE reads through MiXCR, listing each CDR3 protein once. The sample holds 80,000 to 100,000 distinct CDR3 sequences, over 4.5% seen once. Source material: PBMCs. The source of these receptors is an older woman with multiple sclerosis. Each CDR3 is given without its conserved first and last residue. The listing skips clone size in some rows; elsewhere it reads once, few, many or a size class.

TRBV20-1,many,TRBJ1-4,SARRQVERGLF
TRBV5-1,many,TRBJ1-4,ASSLDSRNEKLF
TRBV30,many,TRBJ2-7,AWSVRDAYEQY
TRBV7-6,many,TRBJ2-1,ASSLHPRFVNEQF
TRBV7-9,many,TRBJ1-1,ASSLGTTAFDTEAF
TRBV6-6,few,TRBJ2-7,ASSRDWSSYEQY
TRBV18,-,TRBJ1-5,ASSPAVSNSNQPQH
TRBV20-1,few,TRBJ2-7,SARGGFVGEQY
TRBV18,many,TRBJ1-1,ASSPMTRNTEAF
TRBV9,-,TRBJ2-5,ASSEFGWGDETQY
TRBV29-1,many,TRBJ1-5,SGVEGEGQPQH
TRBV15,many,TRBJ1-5,ATSREQGGNQPQH
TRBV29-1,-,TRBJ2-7,SVASGWLSEQY
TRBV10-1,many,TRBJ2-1,ASRYRNEQF
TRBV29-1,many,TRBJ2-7,SVEGLVGVTYEQY
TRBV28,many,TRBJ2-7,ASSFWTGTF
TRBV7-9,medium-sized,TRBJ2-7,ASSWLGTGGSGEQY
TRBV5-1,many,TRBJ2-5,ASSWTGSVETQY
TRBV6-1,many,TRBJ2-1,ASSHNEQF
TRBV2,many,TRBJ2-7,ASSAEWTSGGAGAYEQY
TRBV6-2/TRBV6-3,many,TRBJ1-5,ASSYPFEGVNQPQH
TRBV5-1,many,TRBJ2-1,ASSTRTGMNEQF
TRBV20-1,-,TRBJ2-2,SAPGAVGTGELF
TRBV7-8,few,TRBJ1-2,ASSPWTDGYT
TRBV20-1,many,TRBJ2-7,SASAPGLAGSMGYEQY
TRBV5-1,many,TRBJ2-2,ASSLAGGNTGELF
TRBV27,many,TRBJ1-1,ASSFVRTLNTEAF
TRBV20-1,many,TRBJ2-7,SALSQSGSYSYEQY
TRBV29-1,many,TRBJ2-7,SVEGETGGYEQY
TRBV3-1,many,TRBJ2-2,ASSQDFPNTGELF
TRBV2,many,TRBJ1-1,ASRAGPGAF
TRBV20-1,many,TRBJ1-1,SALAANTEAF
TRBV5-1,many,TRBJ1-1,ASSLSDTEAF
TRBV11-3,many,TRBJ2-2,ASSWRGGATTGELF
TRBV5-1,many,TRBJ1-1,ASSTATGVSTEAF
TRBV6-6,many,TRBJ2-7,ASSPPGGYEQY
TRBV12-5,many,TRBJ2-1,ASGMTGDEQF